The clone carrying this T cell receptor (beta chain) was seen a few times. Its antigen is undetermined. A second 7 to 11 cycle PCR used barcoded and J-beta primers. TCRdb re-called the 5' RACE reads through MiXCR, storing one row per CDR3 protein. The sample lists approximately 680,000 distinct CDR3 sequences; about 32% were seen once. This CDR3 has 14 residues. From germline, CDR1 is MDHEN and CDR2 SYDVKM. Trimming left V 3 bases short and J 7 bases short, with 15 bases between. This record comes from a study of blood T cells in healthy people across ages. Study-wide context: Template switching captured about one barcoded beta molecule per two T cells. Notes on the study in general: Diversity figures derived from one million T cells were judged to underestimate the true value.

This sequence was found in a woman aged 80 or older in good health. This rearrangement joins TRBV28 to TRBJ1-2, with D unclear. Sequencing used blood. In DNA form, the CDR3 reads TGTGCCAGCAGTTTTGCACGGTCACCTTCTGGCTACACCTTC. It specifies CASSFARSPSGYTF.